This TCR beta chain was found in a study of spatial heterogeneity in lung cancer. Findings of the study overall: Mutation tallies in tumors tracked expanded intratumoral alpha and beta TCR counts.

This clonotype ranks as medium-sized. No antigen is known for it. Since it is a stray read in a library aimed at alpha chains, this beta chain has a size that is not meaningful. From germline, CDR1 is SNHLY and CDR2 FYNNEI. The length of the CDR3 is 13 residues. Trimming cost V 4 bases and J 5 bases, with 11 bases left between them. Time point: sample taken at primary tumor resection. Whole RNA was taken from tumor, nontumor lung or frozen PBMC; it was then sequenced unsorted. TCRdb reprocessed the 5' RACE reads with MiXCR, giving one entry per CDR3 protein. The sample shows 4,000 to 5,000 distinct CDR3 sequences, 12% of them seen only once.

The starting material was lung tumor tissue, obtained at surgery. The TCR originated in a male donor with early-stage non-small cell lung cancer. The gene calls are TRBV2 and TRBJ1-1; D remains ambiguous. The CDR3 reads CASSGPGRTEAFF. CDR3 nucleotide sequence: TGTGCCAGCAGTGGGCCAGGACGGACTGAAGCTTTCTTT.